A selection of T cell receptor beta chains follows, all from one sample in a study of blood T cell repertoires in COVID-19. Here immunoSEQ multiplex PCR was the method, and the copy in TCRdb shows in-frame clones only, minus some. The table has 65,000 to 90,000 clones, approximately 83% seen once; the top ten hold 25% to 35%. Sample: peripheral blood. The receptors originated from an elderly woman with acute or convalescent COVID-19. The CDR3 runs from the conserved cysteine through the conserved F or W. D genes are given only for firm matches. Some rows have no size entry. The others give once, few or many, or a class for an expanded clone.

CDR3 DNA: TGTGCCAGCAGTGAAAGAGGAAGAACTGAAGCTTTCTTT
CDR3 protein: CASSERGRTEAFF
CDR3 length: 13
clone size: NA
J gene: TRBJ1-1
D gene: NA
V gene: TRBV6-1

CDR3 DNA: TGCGCCAGCAGCCAACCCGACAGGGTCTACGAGCAGTACTTC
CDR3 protein: CASSQPDRVYEQYF
CDR3 length: 14
clone size: NA
J gene: TRBJ2-7
D gene: TRBD1
V gene: TRBV4-3

CDR3 DNA: TGTGCCAGCAGTCCAGTGGGGGCAGGAGAGCAGTACTTC
CDR3 protein: CASSPVGAGEQYF
CDR3 length: 13
clone size: NA
J gene: TRBJ2-7
D gene: NA
V gene: TRBV3-1/TRBV3-2

CDR3 DNA: TGCGCCAGCGCAGGAGAAGCGGGAAACACCGGGGAGCTGTTTTTT
CDR3 protein: CASAGEAGNTGELFF
CDR3 length: 15
clone size: NA
J gene: TRBJ2-2
D gene: TRBD2
V gene: TRBV5-1

CDR3 DNA: TGTGCCAGTAGAACTAGCGGGGATTACAATGAGCAGTTCTTC
CDR3 protein: CASRTSGDYNEQFF
CDR3 length: 14
clone size: NA
J gene: TRBJ2-1
D gene: TRBD2
V gene: TRBV19

CDR3 DNA: TGTGCCAGCAGCCAGACCGCCAGGGATGGTGGCTACACCTTC
CDR3 protein: CASSQTARDGGYTF
CDR3 length: 14
clone size: NA
J gene: TRBJ1-2
D gene: NA
V gene: TRBV7-9

CDR3 DNA: TGTGCCAGCAGGCGGGGGCCATCGGAAAACAATCAGCCCCAGCATTTT
CDR3 protein: CASRRGPSENNQPQHF
CDR3 length: 16
clone size: NA
J gene: TRBJ1-5
D gene: NA
V gene: TRBV28

CDR3 DNA: TGCGCCAGCAGCTGGGGGCTAGCGGGAGAGTCCTACAATGAGCAGTTCTTC
CDR3 protein: CASSWGLAGESYNEQFF
CDR3 length: 17
clone size: few
J gene: TRBJ2-1
D gene: TRBD2
V gene: TRBV5-1

CDR3 DNA: TGCAGTGCTAGTCTAGCGGGCCGCGAGCAGTACTTC
CDR3 protein: CSASLAGREQYF
CDR3 length: 12
clone size: few
J gene: TRBJ2-7
D gene: TRBD2
V gene: TRBV20-1

CDR3 DNA: TGTGCCAGCAGAGCCGGACAGTTCTCCTACGAGCAGTACTTC
CDR3 protein: CASRAGQFSYEQYF
CDR3 length: 14
clone size: few
J gene: TRBJ2-7
D gene: NA
V gene: TRBV7-2

CDR3 DNA: TGCGCCAGCAGCCAAGATTACTTCGCAGATACGCAGTATTTT
CDR3 protein: CASSQDYFADTQYF
CDR3 length: 14
clone size: NA
J gene: TRBJ2-3
D gene: NA
V gene: TRBV4-3

CDR3 DNA: TGTGCCAGCAGTTTGAGTCAGGGGGCGTTTGGCGAGCAGTACTTC
CDR3 protein: CASSLSQGAFGEQYF
CDR3 length: 15
clone size: NA
J gene: TRBJ2-7
D gene: TRBD1
V gene: TRBV28

CDR3 DNA: TGTGCCAGCAGCTTAGCGGGGCCGACCTACAATGAGCAGTTCTTC
CDR3 protein: CASSLAGPTYNEQFF
CDR3 length: 15
clone size: NA
J gene: TRBJ2-1
D gene: NA
V gene: TRBV7-8

CDR3 DNA: TGTGCCACCAGTGATATCGACGTGGGTTGGCGGGAGGGCCTATCCGCCGAGCAGTACTTC
CDR3 protein: CATSDIDVGWREGLSAEQYF
CDR3 length: 20
clone size: NA
J gene: TRBJ2-7
D gene: TRBD2
V gene: TRBV24-1

CDR3 DNA: TGTGCCAGCAGCGTCACTAGCGACAATGAGCAGTTCTTC
CDR3 protein: CASSVTSDNEQFF
CDR3 length: 13
clone size: NA
J gene: TRBJ2-1
D gene: TRBD2
V gene: TRBV7-8

CDR3 DNA: TGTGCCACCAGCGGGGGGACGGGAGCCTACGAGCAGTACTTC
CDR3 protein: CATSGGTGAYEQYF
CDR3 length: 14
clone size: once
J gene: TRBJ2-7
D gene: NA
V gene: TRBV15

CDR3 DNA: TGCGCCAGCAGCCTTGCGGGGGACAACCAAGAGACCCAGTACTTC
CDR3 protein: CASSLAGDNQETQYF
CDR3 length: 15
clone size: NA
J gene: TRBJ2-5
D gene: NA
V gene: TRBV5-1

CDR3 DNA: TGTGCCAGCAACGGGGGGAGCTCCTACAATGAGCAGTTCTTC
CDR3 protein: CASNGGSSYNEQFF
CDR3 length: 14
clone size: few
J gene: TRBJ2-1
D gene: TRBD2
V gene: TRBV28

CDR3 DNA: TGTGCCAGCAGCTTTTCCGAATCGGACACTGAAGCTTTCTTT
CDR3 protein: CASSFSESDTEAFF
CDR3 length: 14
clone size: NA
J gene: TRBJ1-1
D gene: NA
V gene: TRBV7-2

CDR3 DNA: TGTGCCAGCAGTACTTGGGCAGGCAATCAGCCCCAGCATTTT
CDR3 protein: CASSTWAGNQPQHF
CDR3 length: 14
clone size: NA
J gene: TRBJ1-5
D gene: NA
V gene: TRBV2

CDR3 DNA: TGTGCCAGCAGTAATCGGACTAGCGGGATGAGGGGCACAGATACGCAGTATTTT
CDR3 protein: CASSNRTSGMRGTDTQYF
CDR3 length: 18
clone size: NA
J gene: TRBJ2-3
D gene: TRBD2
V gene: TRBV6-2/TRBV6-3

CDR3 DNA: TGTGCCAGCAACGACGGTGGGGGCGGTGGAAACACCATATATTTT
CDR3 protein: CASNDGGGGGNTIYF
CDR3 length: 15
clone size: NA
J gene: TRBJ1-3
D gene: NA
V gene: TRBV3-1/TRBV3-2

CDR3 DNA: TGTGCCAGCAGCCAAGTACAGGGTAATTCACCCCTCCACTTT
CDR3 protein: CASSQVQGNSPLHF
CDR3 length: 14
clone size: few
J gene: TRBJ1-6
D gene: NA
V gene: TRBV3-1/TRBV3-2

CDR3 DNA: TGTGCCAGCAGTGTAACAGGGGGCGGCGGTGGCTACACCTTC
CDR3 protein: CASSVTGGGGGYTF
CDR3 length: 14
clone size: NA
J gene: TRBJ1-2
D gene: TRBD1
V gene: TRBV28

CDR3 DNA: TGTGCCAGCAGCCCATTGGCGGGGTTGGGGAATGAGCAGTTCTTC
CDR3 protein: CASSPLAGLGNEQFF
CDR3 length: 15
clone size: NA
J gene: TRBJ2-1
D gene: NA
V gene: TRBV7-9

CDR3 DNA: TGTGCCACCCAGCGGTATGGTGAAGCTTTCTTT
CDR3 protein: CATQRYGEAFF
CDR3 length: 11
clone size: NA
J gene: TRBJ1-1
D gene: NA
V gene: TRBV24-1

CDR3 DNA: TGTGCCAGCAGCTTCGTATCAGCCTACAATGAGCAGTTCTTC
CDR3 protein: CASSFVSAYNEQFF
CDR3 length: 14
clone size: NA
J gene: TRBJ2-1
D gene: NA
V gene: TRBV7-8

CDR3 DNA: TGTGCCAGCAGCGCCGGGACCTACAATGAGCAGTTCTTC
CDR3 protein: CASSAGTYNEQFF
CDR3 length: 13
clone size: few
J gene: TRBJ2-1
D gene: NA
V gene: TRBV2

CDR3 DNA: TGTGCCAGCAGGGAAAGACTAGCGGGAGTCGAGCAGTACTTC
CDR3 protein: CASRERLAGVEQYF
CDR3 length: 14
clone size: NA
J gene: TRBJ2-7
D gene: TRBD2
V gene: TRBV27

CDR3 DNA: TGTGCCAGCAGCCATCCCTCAGGGCTAGCGGGTGGCACAGATACGCAGTATTTT
CDR3 protein: CASSHPSGLAGGTDTQYF
CDR3 length: 18
clone size: NA
J gene: TRBJ2-3
D gene: TRBD2
V gene: TRBV4-2

CDR3 DNA: TGTGCCAGCAGGGAGGGGTTGGTCTACGAGCAGTACTTC
CDR3 protein: CASREGLVYEQYF
CDR3 length: 13
clone size: NA
J gene: TRBJ2-7
D gene: NA
V gene: TRBV2

CDR3 DNA: TGTGCCAGCTCACCACTTGAGGAGGGCGCGCCTGGCTACACCTTC
CDR3 protein: CASSPLEEGAPGYTF
CDR3 length: 15
clone size: NA
J gene: TRBJ1-2
D gene: NA
V gene: TRBV18

CDR3 DNA: TGTGCCAGTACCCACAGGATACTCCAAGAGACCCAGTACTTC
CDR3 protein: CASTHRILQETQYF
CDR3 length: 14
clone size: NA
J gene: TRBJ2-5
D gene: NA
V gene: TRBV7-9

CDR3 DNA: TGCAGCGTGGGTCGGACAGGACCCTACGAGCAGTACTTC
CDR3 protein: CSVGRTGPYEQYF
CDR3 length: 13
clone size: NA
J gene: TRBJ2-7
D gene: TRBD1
V gene: TRBV29-1

CDR3 DNA: TGTGCCAGCAGCGCCAGGGGTGGCGAGACCCAGTACTTC
CDR3 protein: CASSARGGETQYF
CDR3 length: 13
clone size: NA
J gene: TRBJ2-5
D gene: NA
V gene: TRBV7-2

CDR3 DNA: TGTGCCAGCAGCCCCCAAGTAACATGGACTAGCACAGATACGCAGTATTTT
CDR3 protein: CASSPQVTWTSTDTQYF
CDR3 length: 17
clone size: NA
J gene: TRBJ2-3
D gene: NA
V gene: TRBV3-1/TRBV3-2

CDR3 DNA: TGTGCCAGTAGCCAGACAGGGGTTAGGGGTGATCAGCCCCAGCATTTT
CDR3 protein: CASSQTGVRGDQPQHF
CDR3 length: 16
clone size: NA
J gene: TRBJ1-5
D gene: TRBD1
V gene: TRBV19

CDR3 DNA: TGTGCCAGCACCTCGGGACAGGGAACAATTTATGGCTACACCTTC
CDR3 protein: CASTSGQGTIYGYTF
CDR3 length: 15
clone size: NA
J gene: TRBJ1-2
D gene: TRBD1
V gene: TRBV28

CDR3 DNA: TGTGCCAGCATCGGCGGGAGAAGGGCAGATACGCAGTATTTT
CDR3 protein: CASIGGRRADTQYF
CDR3 length: 14
clone size: NA
J gene: TRBJ2-3
D gene: TRBD2
V gene: TRBV28

CDR3 DNA: TGCGCCAGCAGCCGACAAGGTGAGCAGTTCTTC
CDR3 protein: CASSRQGEQFF
CDR3 length: 11
clone size: NA
J gene: TRBJ2-1
D gene: NA
V gene: TRBV4-1

CDR3 DNA: TGTGCCAGCAGCGACGGGACAGGGCCTTATGAGCAGTACTTC
CDR3 protein: CASSDGTGPYEQYF
CDR3 length: 14
clone size: NA
J gene: TRBJ2-7
D gene: TRBD1
V gene: TRBV9

CDR3 DNA: TGTGCCAGCAGCTCGAGGGCAGCTGGGGCGGGAGGGCCGTACGAGCAGTACTTC
CDR3 protein: CASSSRAAGAGGPYEQYF
CDR3 length: 18
clone size: NA
J gene: TRBJ2-7
D gene: TRBD2
V gene: TRBV5-6

CDR3 DNA: TGCGCCAGCAGTCAAGGCCAGGGTGGGGGCTACACCTTC
CDR3 protein: CASSQGQGGGYTF
CDR3 length: 13
clone size: NA
J gene: TRBJ1-2
D gene: NA
V gene: TRBV23-1

CDR3 DNA: TGTGCCATCAGTCCACAGAGGGGGACAGGGGGCTTAGATACGCAGTATTTT
CDR3 protein: CAISPQRGTGGLDTQYF
CDR3 length: 17
clone size: NA
J gene: TRBJ2-3
D gene: TRBD1
V gene: TRBV10-3

CDR3 DNA: TGTGCCAGCAGTTCTCGCGGTCAGGGGGGCACTGAAGCTTTCTTT
CDR3 protein: CASSSRGQGGTEAFF
CDR3 length: 15
clone size: NA
J gene: TRBJ1-1
D gene: TRBD1
V gene: TRBV27

CDR3 DNA: TGTGCCAGCAGCCCCAGCGGCGGGAACACCGGGGAGCTGTTTTTT
CDR3 protein: CASSPSGGNTGELFF
CDR3 length: 15
clone size: NA
J gene: TRBJ2-2
D gene: NA
V gene: TRBV7-3

CDR3 DNA: TGTGCCACCAACAGGGGCTCTGGAAACACCATATATTTT
CDR3 protein: CATNRGSGNTIYF
CDR3 length: 13
clone size: NA
J gene: TRBJ1-3
D gene: TRBD1
V gene: TRBV19

CDR3 DNA: TGTGCCAGTAGTATGGGAGGCAATCAGCCCCAGCATTTT
CDR3 protein: CASSMGGNQPQHF
CDR3 length: 13
clone size: NA
J gene: TRBJ1-5
D gene: NA
V gene: TRBV19

CDR3 DNA: TGTGCCAGCAGTATACGACAGGGGGCAGAGACCCAGTACTTC
CDR3 protein: CASSIRQGAETQYF
CDR3 length: 14
clone size: NA
J gene: TRBJ2-5
D gene: TRBD1
V gene: TRBV28

CDR3 DNA: TGTGCCAGCAGCTTAGATCAGGGTAGCCTAAACACCGGGGAGCTGTTTTTT
CDR3 protein: CASSLDQGSLNTGELFF
CDR3 length: 17
clone size: once
J gene: TRBJ2-2
D gene: NA
V gene: TRBV7-6

CDR3 DNA: TGCGCCAGCAGCTTAGGTCAGGGGACGAACACCGGGGAGCTGTTTTTT
CDR3 protein: CASSLGQGTNTGELFF
CDR3 length: 16
clone size: NA
J gene: TRBJ2-2
D gene: NA
V gene: TRBV5-1

CDR3 DNA: TGTGCCAGCAGCCCCCTAGCGGGGGGCTCCTACGAGCAGTACTTC
CDR3 protein: CASSPLAGGSYEQYF
CDR3 length: 15
clone size: NA
J gene: TRBJ2-7
D gene: TRBD2
V gene: TRBV6-6

CDR3 DNA: TGTGCCAGCAGCACCCTCCGGACTAGTTTCAATGAGCAGTTCTTC
CDR3 protein: CASSTLRTSFNEQFF
CDR3 length: 15
clone size: NA
J gene: TRBJ2-1
D gene: TRBD2
V gene: TRBV3-1/TRBV3-2

CDR3 DNA: TGTGCCAGCAGTTTATCGACTCACACCGGGGAGCTGTTTTTT
CDR3 protein: CASSLSTHTGELFF
CDR3 length: 14
clone size: NA
J gene: TRBJ2-2
D gene: NA
V gene: TRBV27

CDR3 DNA: TGTGCCAGCAGCTTACAAACTAGCGGCACAGATACGCAGTATTTT
CDR3 protein: CASSLQTSGTDTQYF
CDR3 length: 15
clone size: once
J gene: TRBJ2-3
D gene: TRBD2
V gene: TRBV5-4

CDR3 DNA: TGTGCCAGCAGCTTGGCAGCGGGAGAGGGGGCGGGGGAGACCCAGTACTTC
CDR3 protein: CASSLAAGEGAGETQYF
CDR3 length: 17
clone size: NA
J gene: TRBJ2-5
D gene: NA
V gene: TRBV5-6

CDR3 DNA: TGTGCCACCGCGGGGGGGGGCACAGATACGCAGTATTTT
CDR3 protein: CATAGGGTDTQYF
CDR3 length: 13
clone size: NA
J gene: TRBJ2-3
D gene: TRBD2
V gene: TRBV6-5

CDR3 DNA: TGTGCCAGCAGCCTGCTCGCGGGTGAAAAACTGTTTTTT
CDR3 protein: CASSLLAGEKLFF
CDR3 length: 13
clone size: NA
J gene: TRBJ1-4
D gene: NA
V gene: TRBV12-3/TRBV12-4

CDR3 DNA: TGTGCCAGCAGCCAAAGGTCGGGCCGGTGTCTTAAGGACAGCAGTACCTACAATGAGCAGTTCTTC
CDR3 protein: CASSQRSGRCLKDSSTYNEQFF
CDR3 length: 22
clone size: NA
J gene: TRBJ2-1
D gene: NA
V gene: TRBV3-1/TRBV3-2